This T cell receptor (beta chain) was sequenced in a study of CD8 T cells in ankylosing spondylitis. This clonotype was recorded a few times. Using its own MiXCR run on the 5' RACE reads, TCRdb lists one record per CDR3 protein. The sample includes about 140,000 distinct CDR3 sequences, approximately 32% of them seen just once. V was cut by 0 bases and J by 9 bases, with 16 bases left in between. Germline CDR1 is SGHRS and CDR2 is YFSETQ. The CDR3 has 16 residues. The material sequenced was synovial fluid, either unsorted or a sorted T cell fraction (not recorded which). The TCR comes from a male donor with ankylosing spondylitis. The chain employs TRBV5-1 and TRBJ1-6; possibly TRBD1 for D (6 bases). For the CDR3, the DNA is TGCGCCAGCAGCTTGGGAAGGGGAAGAGGGGGTTCACCCCTCCACTTT. This encodes CASSLGRGRGGSPLHF. Complete variable domain (other parts from reference TRBV5-1 and TRBJ1-6): KAGVTQTPRYLIKTRGQQVTLSCSPISGHRSVSWYQQTPGQGLQFLFEYFSETQRNKGNFPGRFSGRQFSNSRSEMNVSTLELGDSALYLCASSLGRGRGGSPLHFGNGTRLTVT.